These 26 T cell receptor beta chains share one sample of origin, sequenced in a study of T-cell reconstitution after alpha-beta-depleted transplantation in children. Library preparation (for TCRbeta) was performed with unique molecular identifiers. TCRdb itself ran the PCR reads through MiXCR, one entry per CDR3 protein. The table lists fewer than 500,000 distinct CDR3 sequences, about 40% of them singletons, with roughly 27% in the top ten. The sequencing used PBMCs, collected before TCRalphabeta/CD19-depleted stem cell transplant. These receptors came from a girl aged 2 to 9 with aplastic anemia, due to receive a stem cell transplant.

This clonotype was counted at least ten times. V and J are TRBV4-1 and TRBJ2-7; 10 bases line up with TRBD2. Germline V lookup: CDR1 MGHRA, CDR2 YSYEKL. V lost 4 bases and J lost 0; bases outside the gene matches: 6. The CDR3 length is 16 residues. Written as DNA, the CDR3 is TGCGCCAGCAGCCGAGGACTAGCGGATGCCTCCTACGAGCAGTACTTC. It yields the protein CASSRGLADASYEQYF.

This clonotype showed up many times. This rearrangement joins TRBV7-9 to TRBJ1-6; 7 bases agree with TRBD1. CDR1 and CDR2 (germline): SEHNR, FQNEAQ (reference sequence). The CDR3 has 14 residues. V lost 5 bases, J lost 7 bases, and 5 bases stayed unmatched. The CDR3 loop reads CASSAGTVNSPLHF. CDR3 coding DNA: TGTGCCAGCAGCGCCGGGACAGTAAATTCACCCCTCCACTTT. Full variable domain (rest looked up from reference TRBV7-9 and TRBJ1-6): DTGVSQNPRHKITKRGQNVTFRCDPISEHNRLYWYRQTLGQGPEFLTYFQNEAQLEKSRLLSDRFSAERPKGSFSTLEIQRTEQGDSAMYLCASSAGTVNSPLHFGNGTRLTVT.

This clonotype showed up many times. CDR3 DNA sequence: TGTGCCAGCAGCTTAGACAGGGGGTCCCACGAGCAGTACTTC. This encodes CASSLDRGSHEQYF. This chain links TRBV7-2 with TRBJ2-7; 8 bases map to TRBD1. V trimming: 1 base; J trimming: 5 bases; junction bases outside the gene matches: 4. Per germline, CDR1 SGHTA and CDR2 FQGNSA. The CDR3 runs to 14 residues.

The chain recombines TRBV29-1 with TRBJ2-5; TRBD1 matches at 8 bases. The germline CDR1 and CDR2 sequences are SQVTM and ANQGSEA. The CDR3 consists of 14 residues. The junction had 10 bases not matched to a gene; V was cut back by 7 bases and J by 3 bases. In DNA, the CDR3 is TGCAGCGCCTACATGACAGGGGTCGAAGAGACCCAGTACTTC. Translating it yields CSAYMTGVEETQYF.

The chain uses TRBV4-1 and TRBJ2-1; D is undetermined. Germline V gene sequence: CDR1 MGHRA, CDR2 YSYEKL. The CDR3 is made up of 18 amino acids. The ends were cut back, 4 bases at V and 8 bases at J, with 27 bases in the middle. The CDR3, as DNA: TGCGCCAGCAGCCTCGTTCCCCGAAGCCAAGCAGGTGAAGATGAGCAGTTCTTC. Translated, it gives CASSLVPRSQAGEDEQFF.

The chain combines TRBV6-5 with TRBJ2-7; possibly TRBD1 for D (5 bases). V shed 0 bases and J shed 2 bases, with 8 bases lying between them. CDR1 is MNHEY and CDR2 is SVGAGI in the germline V gene. CDR3 length equals 14 residues. CDR3 sequence reads: CASSYSAGPYEQYF. The CDR3 DNA is TGTGCCAGCAGTTACTCGGCAGGGCCCTACGAGCAGTACTTC.

This clonotype has at least ten counts. J is TRBJ2-1 and V is TRBV20-1; D perhaps matches TRBD2 (6 bases). CDR1 is DFQATT, CDR2 SNEGSKA, per germline (reference sequence). This CDR3 contains 15 residues. V was cut by 5 bases and J by 1 base, with 15 bases left in between. CDR3 sequence: CSAPLGGTSYNEQFF. The CDR3 DNA is TGCAGTGCTCCTCTGGGGGGAACGTCCTACAATGAGCAGTTCTTC.

The chain employs TRBV7-6 and TRBJ2-7; TRBD1 agrees at 8 bases. Germline V gene sequence: CDR1 SGHVS, CDR2 FNYEAQ. After removal of 5 bases from V and 4 bases from J, the junction contained 10 bases not matched to a gene. The CDR3 is made up of 15 amino acids. The CDR3 sequence: CASSPGQGKGYEQYF. The CDR3 DNA is TGTGCCAGCAGCCCCGGACAGGGAAAGGGGTACGAGCAGTACTTC.

The chain has TRBV10-3 and TRBJ1-6; no definite D call. The germline V gene encodes CDR1 ENHRY and CDR2 SYGVKD. The CDR3 spans 14 residues. Trimming took 0 bases from V and 6 from J, leaving 6 bases between them. CDR3 DNA sequence: TGTGCCATCAGTGAGTCGGGAACTAATTCACCCCTCCACTTT. Amino acid sequence: CAISESGTNSPLHF.

This rearrangement joins TRBV3-1 to TRBJ2-7; D gene unclear. This CDR3 contains 15 residues. Germline V gene lookup returns CDR1 LGHDT and CDR2 YNNKEL (reference sequence). Trimming cost V 4 bases and J 3 bases, with 16 bases left between them. This CDR3 is CASSRGGGPVYEQYF. DNA of the CDR3: TGTGCCAGCAGCCGCGGTGGCGGCCCCGTCTACGAGCAGTACTTC.

The genes are TRBV4-1 and TRBJ2-7; D not resolved. This CDR3 spans 12 amino acids. The V gene lost 0 bases and the J gene lost 5 bases, with 5 bases spanning the gap. CDR1 and CDR2 (germline): MGHRA, YSYEKL. CDR3 coding DNA: TGCGCCAGCAGCCAAGACCAGGACGAGCAGTACTTC. Its protein is CASSQDQDEQYF.

Many counts were recorded for this clonotype. The chain combines TRBV11-2 with TRBJ1-1; D remains unclear. The germline V gene encodes CDR1 SGHAT and CDR2 FQNNGV. The CDR3 contains 16 residues. V was trimmed by 0 bases and J by 4 bases, leaving 15 bases between them. CDR3 region: CASSLEFGNRGTEAFF. CDR3 bases: TGTGCCAGCAGCTTAGAATTTGGAAACCGAGGCACTGAAGCTTTCTTT.

This clonotype was detected many times. This chain connects TRBV5-1 to TRBJ1-6; D is possibly TRBD1 (5 bases). Trimming left V 0 bases short and J 8 bases short, with 12 bases between. The CDR3 covers 15 residues. Germline CDR1 is SGHRS and CDR2 is YFSETQ. CDR3 DNA sequence: TGCGCCAGCAGCTTGGAACCGGGACTGGATTCACCCCTCCACTTT. Translating gives CASSLEPGLDSPLHF.

The chain is built from TRBV20-1 and TRBJ2-1; D remains ambiguous. The CDR3 covers 15 residues. Trimming took 4 bases from V and 0 from J, leaving 13 bases between them. Germline assignment: CDR1 DFQATT and CDR2 SNEGSKA (reference sequence). CDR3 region: CSAMFSGPSYNEQFF. The CDR3 DNA sequence: TGCAGTGCTATGTTCTCCGGACCCTCCTACAATGAGCAGTTCTTC.

As DNA, the CDR3 is TGTGCCAGCAGCCTCCGAGGGGGCAGCGGAGGCTACACCTTC. Residues: CASSLRGGSGGYTF. The chain combines TRBV6-1 with TRBJ1-2, with TRBD1 identical over 7 bases. The CDR3 covers 14 residues. Germline CDR1 MNHNS, CDR2 SASEGT. The trim removed 6 bases at V and 8 bases at J, leaving 12 bases unmatched.

The sample holds many counts of this clonotype. V and J are TRBV12-3 or TRBV12-4 and TRBJ2-7; a weak D match, TRBD1 (6 bases). CDR3 length: 16 residues. With 2 bases removed from V and 7 bases from J, the gap between germline ends came to 21 bases. The DNA for the CDR3 is TGTGCCAGCAGTTTACGGGGTGGGGCAGGGGTCTTGGAGCAGTACTTC. Protein product: CASSLRGGAGVLEQYF.

V is TRBV6-5 and J is TRBJ2-3; 9 nucleotides line up with TRBD1. The junction had 3 bases not matched to a gene; V was cut back by 2 bases and J by 0 bases. From germline, CDR1 is MNHEY and CDR2 SVGAGI. This CDR3 is built from 16 residues. The CDR3 nucleotides are TGTGCCAGCAGTTACGATGGACAGGGGAGCACAGATACGCAGTATTTT. Protein: CASSYDGQGSTDTQYF.

The chain couples TRBV4-2 to TRBJ2-1; D is possibly TRBD2 (7 bases). This CDR3 has 15 amino acids. Trimming cost V 6 bases and J 6 bases, with 18 bases left between them. Germline V CDR1 and CDR2: LGHNA, YNFKEQ. DNA of the CDR3: TGTGCCAGCAGTCCCGGCGGGGGAGGGGGCAATGAGCAGTTCTTC. Amino acids: CASSPGGGGGNEQFF.

This clonotype was counted many times. The chain is built from TRBV5-1 and TRBJ1-2; D is unclear. The CDR3 runs 14 residues. V lost 0 bases and J 8 bases, leaving 14 bases between the germline ends. Germline CDR1 is SGHRS and CDR2 is YFSETQ. The CDR3 coding sequence is TGCGCCAGCAGCTTGGAGGGCGGGCGTGTAGGCTACACCTTC. It encodes CASSLEGGRVGYTF.

V gene TRBV20-1 combines with J gene TRBJ2-1; 7 nucleotides agree with TRBD2. The CDR3 sequence is 16 residues long. CDR1 and CDR2 from the germline V gene are DFQATT and SNEGSKA (reference sequence). The ends lost 0 bases at V and 4 bases at J; junction bases unmatched: 9. CDR3 nucleotide sequence: TGCAGTGCTAGAGATGGGAGGGGAACCACATACAATGAGCAGTTCTTC. Protein product: CSARDGRGTTYNEQFF.

This clonotype was counted at least ten times. This rearrangement joins TRBV5-1 to TRBJ1-1; no clear D gene. Trimming shortened V by 4 bases and J by 11 bases, and 21 bases separated the two germline ends. CDR1 is SGHRS, CDR2 YFSETQ, per germline. This CDR3 has 14 residues. The CDR3, as DNA: TGCGCCAGCAGCACGTCCCGGGAGCGGGGAGACGCTTTCTTT. Residues: CASSTSRERGDAFF.

The sample holds one count of this clonotype. This may stem from a read error, because a much larger clone lies one nucleotide away. The chain carries TRBV28 and TRBJ2-6; D may match TRBD1 or TRBD2 (5 bases each). The CDR3 has 16 residues. The germline V gene has CDR1 MDHEN and CDR2 SYDVKM. This chain's CDR3 is CASSLWRLPGANVPTF. The CDR3 DNA reads as TGTGCCAGCAGTTTATGGCGACTTCCCGGGGCCAACGTCCCGACTTTC.

The chain is built from TRBV28 and TRBJ2-3; possible D gene TRBD2, 6 bases. Germline CDR1 MDHEN, CDR2 SYDVKM. V was pared by 3 bases and J by 3 bases, with 13 bases between. This CDR3 comprises 15 residues. In DNA, the CDR3 is TGTGCCAGCAGTTTCGCGGGAAAGTTTACAGATACGCAGTATTTT. This gives the protein CASSFAGKFTDTQYF.

The rearrangement links TRBV28 to TRBJ2-6, with D perhaps matching TRBD1 (6 bases). The CDR3 covers 16 residues. The V and J ends lost 3 bases and 1 base respectively, with 10 bases between them. CDR1 MDHEN and CDR2 SYDVKM come from the germline V gene. This CDR3 is CASSFSGTSGANVLTF. The CDR3, as DNA: TGTGCCAGCAGTTTTTCTGGGACATCTGGGGCCAACGTCCTGACTTTC.

This clonotype was detected a few times. The chain carries TRBV5-1 and TRBJ2-7, with no clear D. The CDR3 is 15 residues long. In germline, CDR1 is SGHRS, CDR2 YFSETQ. Trimming shortened V by 6 bases and J by 0 bases, and 16 bases separated the two germline ends. The CDR3 nucleotides read TGCGCCAGCACCCCCGTTTTGGTCGGCTCCTACGAGCAGTACTTC. Translation: CASTPVLVGSYEQYF.

The count of this clonotype is one. The rearrangement uses TRBV30 and TRBJ1-1; D is unclear. The CDR3 contains 12 residues. V was trimmed by 2 bases and J by 6 bases, leaving 10 bases between them. Germline CDR1 and CDR2: GTSNPN and SVGIG (reference sequence). CDR3 residues: CAWSQLTAEAFF. For the CDR3, the DNA is TGTGCCTGGAGTCAACTAACCGCTGAAGCTTTCTTT.